This TCR beta chain emerged from a study of cytomegalovirus exposure and HLA in healthy donors. Study-level findings and limits: Researchers counted around 170 TCR beta chains as cytomegalovirus-associated. Researchers reported in a later analysis that a missense DCLRE1C variant was tied to TCR beta V- and J-gene trimming.

The V segment lost 6 bases and the J segment 6 bases; nucleotides outside the gene matches: 9. The germline V gene has CDR1 MNHNY and CDR2 SVGAGI (reference sequence). This CDR3 comprises 15 residues. Likely unrecorded immune exposures existed in these nominally healthy donors. The count of this clone is one. Its antigen is not identified. PCR amplification relied on 60 Vbeta primers (plus 13 Jbeta primers). The repertoire was sequenced with immunoSEQ multiplex PCR; TCRdb's copy has only in-frame clones and lacks some. This sample carries fewer than 130,000 clones, 74% of them seen once, and the ten largest clones take approximately 2.5%.

Sequences were obtained from PBMCs. V is TRBV6-6 and J is TRBJ2-1; 9 bases fit TRBD1. The TCR originated in a man aged 50 or older in good health and CMV-seropositive. The CDR3 bases are TGTGCCAGCAGGACGGAACGGACAGGGGTCAATGAGCAGTTCTTC. Encoded protein: CASRTERTGVNEQFF.